This TCR beta chain was sequenced during a study of T cells in Graves' hyperthyroidism and ophthalmopathy. Study-level background: Blood from the periphery was taken at initial diagnosis, before any treatment.

Participants, patients aged 18 to 65, had newly diagnosed hyperthyroidism with a duration under 2 months. Patients showing uncontrolled infection, other autoimmune disease, pregnancy or lactation were ineligible. This clonotype was observed many times. Germline V lookup: CDR1 SGHVS, CDR2 FQNEAQ. This CDR3 contains 14 residues. The V end was cut by 5 bases, the J end by 1 base, with 11 bases between. The source material, RNA transcripts, was used to amplify TCR beta CDR3 regions. HTBI primers were the set used in a first-round RT-PCR of the TCR CDR3. Each CDR3 protein is one row after TCRdb ran MiXCR on the multiplex PCR reads. Here the sample spans under 750,000 distinct CDR3 sequences, approximately 18% being singletons.

The material sequenced was blood. The chain links TRBV7-8 to TRBJ1-1; unclear D gene. The sequence was obtained from a woman between 45 and 65 years old with Graves' hyperthyroidism that later progressed to Graves' ophthalmopathy. CDR3 protein: CASSPYSENTEAFF. CDR3 nucleotide sequence: TGTGCCAGCAGCCCCTATTCTGAGAACACTGAAGCTTTCTTT. The full variable domain, completed using reference TRBV7-8 and TRBJ1-1, is GAGVSQSPRYKVAKRGQDVALRCDPISGHVSLFWYQQALGQGPEFLTYFQNEAQLDKSGLPSDRFFAERPEGSVSTLKIQRTQQEDSAVYLCASSPYSENTEAFFGQGTRLTVV.